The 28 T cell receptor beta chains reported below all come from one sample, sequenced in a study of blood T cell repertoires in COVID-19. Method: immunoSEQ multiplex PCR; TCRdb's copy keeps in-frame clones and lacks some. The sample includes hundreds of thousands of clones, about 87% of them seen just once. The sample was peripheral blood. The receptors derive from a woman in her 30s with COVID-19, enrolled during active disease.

CDR3 bases: TGTGCCAGCAGCCCAGCAACAGAAAACACCGGGGAGCTGTTTTTT. Protein product: CASSPATENTGELFF. This chain uses TRBV5-5 with TRBJ2-2; D call uncertain. Trimming pared 4 bases from V and 2 bases from J, leaving 12 bases between. This CDR3 has 15 residues. Germline CDR1 SGHKS, CDR2 YYEKEE (reference sequence).

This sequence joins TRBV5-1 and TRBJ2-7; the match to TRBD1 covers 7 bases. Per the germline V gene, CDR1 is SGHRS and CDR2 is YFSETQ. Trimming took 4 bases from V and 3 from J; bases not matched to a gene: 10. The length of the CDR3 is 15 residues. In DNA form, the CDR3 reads TGCGCCAGCAGCGGAGCCCCGGGACAGCACTACGAGCAGTACTTC. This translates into CASSGAPGQHYEQYF.

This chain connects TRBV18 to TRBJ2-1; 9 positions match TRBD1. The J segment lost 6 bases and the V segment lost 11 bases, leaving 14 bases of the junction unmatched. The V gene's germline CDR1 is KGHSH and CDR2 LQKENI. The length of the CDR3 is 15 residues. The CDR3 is CAGGRGGTGPNEQFF. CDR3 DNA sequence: TGTGCCGGCGGCCGCGGAGGGACAGGGCCCAATGAGCAGTTCTTC.

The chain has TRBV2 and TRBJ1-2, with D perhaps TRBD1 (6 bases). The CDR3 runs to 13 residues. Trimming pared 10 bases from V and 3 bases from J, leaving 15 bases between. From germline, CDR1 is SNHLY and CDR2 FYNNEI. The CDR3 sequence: CATTGYRDYGYTF. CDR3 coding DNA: TGTGCCACCACTGGGTACAGGGACTATGGCTACACCTTC.

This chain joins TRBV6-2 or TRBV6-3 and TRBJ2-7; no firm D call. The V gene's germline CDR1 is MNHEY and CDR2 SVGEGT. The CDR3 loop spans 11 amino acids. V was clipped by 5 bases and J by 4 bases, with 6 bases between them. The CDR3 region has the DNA TGTGCCAGCAGTCAGTTGTACGAGCAGTACTTC. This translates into CASSQLYEQYF.

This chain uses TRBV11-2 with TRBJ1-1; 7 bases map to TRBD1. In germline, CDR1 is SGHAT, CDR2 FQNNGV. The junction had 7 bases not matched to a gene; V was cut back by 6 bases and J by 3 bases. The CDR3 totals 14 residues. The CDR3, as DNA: TGTGCCAGCAGATCATACAGGGGTTACACTGAAGCTTTCTTT. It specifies CASRSYRGYTEAFF.

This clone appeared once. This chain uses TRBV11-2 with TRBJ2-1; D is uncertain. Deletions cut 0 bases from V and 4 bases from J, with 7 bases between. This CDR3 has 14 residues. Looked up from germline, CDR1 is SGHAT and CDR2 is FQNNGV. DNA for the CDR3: TGTGCCAGCAGCTTAGAAGCGAGTTACAATGAGCAGTTCTTC. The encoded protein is CASSLEASYNEQFF.

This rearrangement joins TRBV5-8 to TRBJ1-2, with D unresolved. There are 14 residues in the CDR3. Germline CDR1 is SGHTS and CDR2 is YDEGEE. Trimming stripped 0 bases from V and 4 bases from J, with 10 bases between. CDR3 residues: CASSLGQRTYGYTF. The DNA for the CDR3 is TGTGCCAGCAGCTTGGGGCAGCGTACCTATGGCTACACCTTC.

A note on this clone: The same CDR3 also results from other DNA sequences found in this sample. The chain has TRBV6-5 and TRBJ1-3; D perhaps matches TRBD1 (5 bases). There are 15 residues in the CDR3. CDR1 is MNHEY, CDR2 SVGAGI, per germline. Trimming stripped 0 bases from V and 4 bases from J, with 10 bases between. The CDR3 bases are TGTGCCAGCAGTTACTCGAGCGGGGGAGGAAACACCATATATTTT. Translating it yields CASSYSSGGGNTIYF.

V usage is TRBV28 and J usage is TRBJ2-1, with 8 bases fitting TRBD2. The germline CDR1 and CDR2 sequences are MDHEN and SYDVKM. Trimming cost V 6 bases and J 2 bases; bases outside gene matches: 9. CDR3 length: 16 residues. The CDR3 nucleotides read TGTGCCAGCAGCCCCGGAGGCGGGGGGCCCTACAATGAGCAGTTCTTC. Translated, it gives CASSPGGGGPYNEQFF.

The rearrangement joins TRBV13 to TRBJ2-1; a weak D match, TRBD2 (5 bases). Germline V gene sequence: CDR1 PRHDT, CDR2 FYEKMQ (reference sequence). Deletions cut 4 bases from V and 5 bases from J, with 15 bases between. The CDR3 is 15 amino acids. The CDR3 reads CASSSHPGSNNEQFF. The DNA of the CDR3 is TGTGCCAGCAGCTCTCACCCGGGATCAAACAATGAGCAGTTCTTC. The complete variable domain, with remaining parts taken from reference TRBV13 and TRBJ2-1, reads AAGVIQSPRHLIKEKRETATLKCYPIPRHDTVYWYQQGPGQDPQFLISFYEKMQSDKGSIPDRFSAQQFSDYHSELNMSSLELGDSALYFCASSSHPGSNNEQFFGPGTRLTVL.

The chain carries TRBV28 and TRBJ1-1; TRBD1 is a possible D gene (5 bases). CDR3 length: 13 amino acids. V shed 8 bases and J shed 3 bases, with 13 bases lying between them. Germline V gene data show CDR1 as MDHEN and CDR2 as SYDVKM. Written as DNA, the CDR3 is TGTGCCAGCGGGGCCGTTTTGGACACTGAAGCTTTCTTT. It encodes CASGAVLDTEAFF.

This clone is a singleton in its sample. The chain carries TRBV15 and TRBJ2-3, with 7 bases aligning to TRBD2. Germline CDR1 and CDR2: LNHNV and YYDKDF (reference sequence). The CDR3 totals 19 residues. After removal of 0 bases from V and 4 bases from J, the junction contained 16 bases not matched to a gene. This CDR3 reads CATSRETFRLGEGPDTQYF. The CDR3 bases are TGTGCCACCAGCAGAGAAACTTTTAGGTTGGGGGAGGGCCCAGATACGCAGTATTTT. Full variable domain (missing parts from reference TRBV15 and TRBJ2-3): DAMVIQNPRYQVTQFGKPVTLSCSQTLNHNVMYWYQQKSSQAPKLLFHYYDKDFNNEADTPDNFQSRRPNTSFCFLDIRSPGLGDTAMYLCATSRETFRLGEGPDTQYFGPGTRLTVL.

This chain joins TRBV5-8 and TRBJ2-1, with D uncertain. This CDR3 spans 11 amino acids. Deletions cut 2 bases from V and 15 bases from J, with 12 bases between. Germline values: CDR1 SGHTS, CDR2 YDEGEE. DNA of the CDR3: TGTGCCAGCAGCTTCCGACATCCCCCGTTCTTC. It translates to CASSFRHPPFF. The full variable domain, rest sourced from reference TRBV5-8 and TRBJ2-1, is EAGVTQSPTHLIKTRGQQATLRCSPISGHTSVYWYQQALGLGLQFLLWYDEGEERNRGNFPPRFSGRQFPNYSSELNVNALELEDSALYLCASSFRHPPFFGPGTRLTVL.

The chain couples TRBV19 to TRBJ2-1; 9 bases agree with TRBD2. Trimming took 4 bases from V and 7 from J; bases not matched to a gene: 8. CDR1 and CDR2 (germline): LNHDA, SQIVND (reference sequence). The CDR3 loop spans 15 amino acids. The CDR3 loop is CASSRASGNRNEQFF. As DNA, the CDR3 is TGTGCCAGTAGTAGGGCTAGCGGGAACCGAAATGAGCAGTTCTTC.

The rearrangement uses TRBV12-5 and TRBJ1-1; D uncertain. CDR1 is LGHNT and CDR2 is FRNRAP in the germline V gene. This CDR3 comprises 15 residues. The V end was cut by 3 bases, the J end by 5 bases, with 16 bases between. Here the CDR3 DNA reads TGTGCTAGTGGTTTATACATCTCCTGGGAGACTGAAGCTTTCTTT. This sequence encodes CASGLYISWETEAFF.

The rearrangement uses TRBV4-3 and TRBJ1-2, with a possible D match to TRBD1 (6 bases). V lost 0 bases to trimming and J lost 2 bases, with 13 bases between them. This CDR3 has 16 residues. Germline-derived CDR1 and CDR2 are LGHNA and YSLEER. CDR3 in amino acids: CASSQDPGVGNYGYTF. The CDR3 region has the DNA TGCGCCAGCAGCCAAGATCCAGGGGTAGGGAACTATGGCTACACCTTC.

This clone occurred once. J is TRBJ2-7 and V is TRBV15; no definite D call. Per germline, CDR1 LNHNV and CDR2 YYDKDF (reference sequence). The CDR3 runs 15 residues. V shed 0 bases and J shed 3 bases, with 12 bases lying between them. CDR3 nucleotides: TGTGCCACCAGCAGAGATAAGCGCGTAGGCTACGAGCAGTACTTC. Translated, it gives CATSRDKRVGYEQYF.

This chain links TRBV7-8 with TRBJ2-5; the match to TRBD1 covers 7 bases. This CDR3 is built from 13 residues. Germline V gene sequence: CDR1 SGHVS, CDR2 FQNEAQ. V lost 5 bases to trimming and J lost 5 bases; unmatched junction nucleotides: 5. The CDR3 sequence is CASSQTGPETQYF. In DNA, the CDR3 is TGTGCCAGCAGCCAGACAGGGCCCGAGACCCAGTACTTC.

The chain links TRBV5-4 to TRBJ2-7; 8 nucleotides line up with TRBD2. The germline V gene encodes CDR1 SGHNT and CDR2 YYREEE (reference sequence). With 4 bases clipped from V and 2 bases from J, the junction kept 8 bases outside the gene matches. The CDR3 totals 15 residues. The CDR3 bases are TGTGCCAGCAGCCCGGGAGGGTCCAGGCCCTACGAGCAGTACTTC. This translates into CASSPGGSRPYEQYF. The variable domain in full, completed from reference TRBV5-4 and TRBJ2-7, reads ETGVTQSPTHLIKTRGQQVTLRCSSQSGHNTVSWYQQALGQGPQFIFQYYREEENGRGNFPPRFSGLQFPNYSSELNVNALELDDSALYLCASSPGGSRPYEQYFGPGTRLTVT.

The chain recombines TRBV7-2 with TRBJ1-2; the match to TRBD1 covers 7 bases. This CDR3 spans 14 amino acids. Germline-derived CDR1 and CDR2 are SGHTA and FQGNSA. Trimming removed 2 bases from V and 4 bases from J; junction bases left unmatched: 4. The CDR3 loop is CASSLNRGSYGYTF. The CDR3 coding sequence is TGTGCCAGCAGCTTAAACAGGGGTAGCTATGGCTACACCTTC.

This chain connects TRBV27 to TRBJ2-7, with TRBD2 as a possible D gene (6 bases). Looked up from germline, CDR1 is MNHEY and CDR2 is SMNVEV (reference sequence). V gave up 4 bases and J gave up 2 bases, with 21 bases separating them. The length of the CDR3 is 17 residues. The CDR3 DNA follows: TGTGCCAGCAGTTCCGGGACTTCATCTATAGATCCCTACGAGCAGTACTTC. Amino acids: CASSSGTSSIDPYEQYF.

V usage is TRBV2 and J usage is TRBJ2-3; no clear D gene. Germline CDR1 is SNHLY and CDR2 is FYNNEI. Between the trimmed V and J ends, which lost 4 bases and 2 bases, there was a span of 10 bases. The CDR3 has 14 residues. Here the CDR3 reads CASSVGGYTDTQYF. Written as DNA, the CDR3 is TGTGCCAGCAGTGTTGGCGGATACACAGATACGCAGTATTTT.

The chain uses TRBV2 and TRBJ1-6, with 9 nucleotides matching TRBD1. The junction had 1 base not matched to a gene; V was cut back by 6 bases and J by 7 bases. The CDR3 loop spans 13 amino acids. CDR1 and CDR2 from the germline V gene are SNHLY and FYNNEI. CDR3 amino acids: CASRGTGNSPLHF. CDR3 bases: TGTGCCAGCAGGGGGACAGGGAATTCACCCCTCCACTTT.

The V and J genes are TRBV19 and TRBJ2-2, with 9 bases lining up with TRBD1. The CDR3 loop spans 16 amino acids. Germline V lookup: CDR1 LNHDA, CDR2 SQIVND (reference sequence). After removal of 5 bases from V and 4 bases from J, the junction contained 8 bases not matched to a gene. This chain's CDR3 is CASSRTGGLGTGELFF. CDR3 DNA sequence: TGTGCCAGTAGTCGAACAGGGGGCCTTGGCACCGGGGAGCTGTTTTTT.

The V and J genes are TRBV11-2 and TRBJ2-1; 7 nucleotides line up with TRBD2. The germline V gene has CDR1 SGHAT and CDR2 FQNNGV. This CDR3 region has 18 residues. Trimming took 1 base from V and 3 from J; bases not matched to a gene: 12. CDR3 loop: CASSLGPTSRSLYNEQFF. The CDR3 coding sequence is TGTGCCAGCAGCTTAGGGCCGACTAGCCGATCCCTCTACAATGAGCAGTTCTTC.

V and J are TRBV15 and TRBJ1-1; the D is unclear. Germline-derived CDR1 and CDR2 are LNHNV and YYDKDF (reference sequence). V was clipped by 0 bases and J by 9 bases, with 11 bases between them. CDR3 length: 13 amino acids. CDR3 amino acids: CATSREDGKKAFF. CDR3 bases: TGTGCCACCAGCAGAGAGGACGGGAAGAAAGCTTTCTTT.

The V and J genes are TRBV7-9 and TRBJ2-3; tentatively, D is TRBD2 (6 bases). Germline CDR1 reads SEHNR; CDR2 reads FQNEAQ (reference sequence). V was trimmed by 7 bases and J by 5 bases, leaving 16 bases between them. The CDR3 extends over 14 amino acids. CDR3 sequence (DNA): TGTGCCAGCACCACCGGGACGGGGGAAGATACGCAGTATTTT. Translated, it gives CASTTGTGEDTQYF.